This T cell receptor (beta chain) stems from a study of technical replicates of blood from a few donors. Assay: immunoSEQ multiplex PCR; the TCRdb copy retains only in-frame clones and omits some. The sample shows 100,000 or so clones, 90% to 97% of them seen only once. V was shortened by 0 bases and J by 5 bases, with 14 bases between the two germline ends. The germline V gene encodes CDR1 SGHRS and CDR2 YFSETQ. The CDR3 runs 15 residues. The sequence came from a human donor in good health. The rearrangement uses TRBV5-1 and TRBJ2-5; D ambiguous. Sequencing used T cells isolated from PBMCs. This CDR3 reads CASSLVEPSRETQYF. CDR3 DNA sequence: TGCGCCAGCAGCTTGGTGGAGCCGTCTCGGGAGACCCAGTACTTC.